This TCR beta chain comes out of a study of blood T cell repertoires in COVID-19. Study-wide background: Italy, Spain and the United States were the sources of the convalescent and acute COVID-19 samples. Nucleic acid was either cDNA or gDNA, and it came from T cells, B-cell-depleted T cells, or PBMCs.

Under the authors' procedure: Amplified reference gene primers provided the basis for estimating nucleated cell counts. Libraries were prepared by immunoSEQ multiplex PCR; TCRdb keeps only in-frame clonotypes and omits some of them. V, J and clone size reflect that table, while D and trimming were determined from the DNA. There are approximately 170,000 clones in the sample; about 86% occur only once, and 3% to 4.5% lies in the top ten. This CDR3 is 19 amino acids long. The clonotype was recovered from a man aged 18 to 29 with active or convalescent COVID-19. J is TRBJ2-3 and V is TRBV21-1; the table gives TRBD2 as D, unverified against the DNA. TRBV21-1 is a recognized pseudogene. Material for sequencing was peripheral blood. The CDR3 sequence is CASKEKWTSGSGSTDTQYF. In DNA form, the CDR3 reads TGTGCCAGCAAAGAAAAATGGACTAGCGGGAGTGGGAGCACAGATACGCAGTATTTT.